The next 20 T cell receptor beta chains were all read from a single sample in a study of blood T cell repertoires in COVID-19. The repertoire was sequenced with immunoSEQ multiplex PCR; TCRdb's copy has only in-frame clones and lacks some. Among a few hundred thousand clones, approximately 80% were seen once, and the ten largest hold about 1.9%. Material for sequencing was peripheral blood. These receptors originate from a man aged 25 to 45 who had recovered from COVID-19.

This chain joins TRBV19 and TRBJ1-1; 9 bases agree with TRBD1. Germline CDR1 LNHDA, CDR2 SQIVND (reference sequence). The CDR3 extends over 14 amino acids. V was clipped by 5 bases and J by 6 bases; unmatched bases: 7. The CDR3 loop reads CASSSTGGLSEAFF. The CDR3 DNA reads TGTGCCAGTAGTTCCACAGGGGGCCTCTCTGAAGCTTTCTTT.

This sequence joins TRBV1 and TRBJ2-2; the table's TRBD2 call for D was not verified on the DNA. TRBV1 is tagged as a pseudogene. The CDR3 extends over 16 amino acids. CDR3 region: CTSSQDAGGDTGELFF. The CDR3 nucleotides read TGCACCAGCAGCCAAGATGCGGGGGGCGACACCGGGGAGCTGTTTTTT.

This clone occurred a few times. The rearrangement uses TRBV24-1 and TRBJ2-3, with D perhaps matching TRBD2 (5 bases). The germline V gene encodes CDR1 KGHDR and CDR2 SFDVKD. Trimming removed 3 bases from V and 5 bases from J, with 17 bases in between. The CDR3 contains 16 residues. The CDR3 protein is CATSDPTRERRDTQYF. The CDR3 DNA reads TGTGCCACCAGTGATCCTACTAGGGAAAGGCGAGATACGCAGTATTTT.

This clone was picked up one time. The chain is built from TRBV28 and TRBJ2-7; maybe TRBD1 (5 bases). Trimming stripped 1 base from V and 1 base from J, with 8 bases between. Germline CDR1 is MDHEN and CDR2 is SYDVKM. This CDR3 has 14 residues. In DNA form, the CDR3 reads TGTGCCAGCAGTTTATCTCAGGGTTCCTACGAGCAGTACGTC. This translates into CASSLSQGSYEQYV.

A remark on this clone: The same CDR3 can be traced to other DNA sequences in this sample. The chain couples TRBV19 to TRBJ1-1; 7 bases line up with TRBD1. CDR1 and CDR2 from the germline V gene are LNHDA and SQIVND (reference sequence). The CDR3 is made up of 13 amino acids. V lost 6 bases, J lost 1 base, and 2 bases stayed unmatched. The CDR3: CASRRTGNTEAFF. The CDR3 coding sequence is TGTGCCAGTAGGAGGACAGGGAACACTGAAGCTTTCTTT.

This chain connects TRBV6-5 to TRBJ1-2; D perhaps matches TRBD1 (5 bases). The ends were cut back, 8 bases at V and 4 bases at J, with 8 bases in the middle. Germline-derived CDR1 and CDR2 are MNHEY and SVGAGI. This CDR3 is built from 11 residues. In DNA, the CDR3 is TGTGCCAGCGGGGCAGTCTATGGCTACACCTTC. This codes for CASGAVYGYTF.

The chain couples TRBV7-9 to TRBJ2-5, with D perhaps TRBD1 (5 bases). Trimming shortened V by 3 bases and J by 1 base, and 9 bases separated the two germline ends. This CDR3 is 14 amino acids long. CDR1 SEHNR and CDR2 FQNEAQ come from the germline V gene (reference sequence). CDR3 region: CASSLGTGQETQYF. Written as DNA, the CDR3 is TGTGCCAGCAGCTTGGGTACAGGCCAAGAGACCCAGTACTTC.

Regarding this clone: The sample has other DNA sequences that encode this CDR3 too. The CDR3 DNA follows: TGCGCCAGCAGCTTGAGCGGGGCCTACAATGAGCAGTTCTTC. Its translation: CASSLSGAYNEQFF. The V gene is TRBV5-1, the J gene TRBJ2-1, with TRBD2 matching over 7 bases. V trimming: 1 base; J trimming: 2 bases; junction bases outside the gene matches: 0. The CDR3 has 14 amino acids. Per the germline V gene, CDR1 is SGHRS and CDR2 is YFSETQ.

The genes are TRBV7-9 and TRBJ2-7; tentative D call: TRBD2 (6 bases). V was trimmed by 7 bases and J by 4 bases, leaving 11 bases between them. This CDR3 contains 12 residues. CDR1 SEHNR and CDR2 FQNEAQ come from the germline V gene (reference sequence). CDR3 amino acids: CASNSGEYEQYF. The CDR3 coding sequence is TGTGCCAGCAATTCGGGAGAGTACGAGCAGTACTTC.

The J gene is TRBJ1-6, the V gene TRBV3-1 (or the pseudogene TRBV3-2); TRBD1 is a possible D gene (6 bases). Deletions cut 4 bases from V and 0 bases from J, with 13 bases between. The germline V gene has CDR1 LGHDT and CDR2 YNNKEL (reference sequence). This CDR3 region has 17 residues. CDR3 region: CASSLGQKSSYNSPLHF. The CDR3 DNA reads TGTGCCAGCAGCCTCGGACAGAAGTCCTCCTATAATTCACCCCTCCACTTT.

The chain joins TRBV4-1 to TRBJ2-1, with 12 bases matching TRBD2. The J segment lost 7 bases and the V segment lost 0 bases, leaving 10 bases of the junction unmatched. This CDR3 contains 18 residues. Germline V gene data show CDR1 as MGHRA and CDR2 as YSYEKL. The CDR3 DNA is TGCGCCAGCAGCCAAGATCGGGCTAGCGGGGGGGCTAGGAATGAGCAGTTCTTC. Translated: CASSQDRASGGARNEQFF.

This clone showed up just once. J is TRBJ2-7 and V is TRBV6-1, with D tentatively TRBD1 (5 bases). Germline loops: CDR1 MNHNS, CDR2 SASEGT. The CDR3 length is 15 residues. The V and J ends lost 1 base and 7 bases respectively, with 17 bases between them. The CDR3 DNA is TGTGCCAGCAGTGAAGGGCAGATCTGGAAGGGGGAGCAGTACGTC. Residues: CASSEGQIWKGEQYV.

This clone came up once. The V and J genes are TRBV18 and TRBJ1-2; possible D gene TRBD1, 6 bases. Deletions cut 2 bases from V and 4 bases from J, with 11 bases between. Germline CDR1 is KGHSH and CDR2 is LQKENI. This CDR3 contains 14 residues. CDR3 loop: CASSPNRDSYGYTF. In DNA form, the CDR3 reads TGTGCCAGCTCACCAAACAGGGATAGCTATGGCTACACCTTC. Full variable domain (remainder filled in from reference TRBV18 and TRBJ1-2): NAGVMQNPRHLVRRRGQEARLRCSPMKGHSHVYWYRQLPEEGLKFMVYLQKENIIDESGMPKERFSAEFPKEGPSILRIQQVVRGDSAAYFCASSPNRDSYGYTFGSGTRLTVV.

The genes are TRBV2 and TRBJ1-6, with 8 bases identical to TRBD1. Looked up from germline, CDR1 is SNHLY and CDR2 is FYNNEI. With 6 bases clipped from V and 7 bases from J, the junction kept 8 bases outside the gene matches. This CDR3 spans 15 amino acids. CDR3 nucleotides: TGTGCCAGCAGAAGTGGGACAGGCGCAAATTCACCCCTCCACTTT. Translation gives CASRSGTGANSPLHF.

The gene calls are TRBV2 and TRBJ1-2, with a weak D call TRBD1 (5 bases). The V and J ends lost 1 base and 0 bases respectively, with 9 bases between them. Germline CDR1 reads SNHLY; CDR2 reads FYNNEI. The CDR3 length is 15 residues. The CDR3 region is CASSEGQGPNYGYTF. The CDR3 DNA reads TGTGCCAGCAGTGAAGGCCAGGGCCCTAACTATGGCTACACCTTC.

This chain connects TRBV27 to TRBJ2-2, with D possibly matching TRBD2 (5 bases). V lost 2 bases and J lost 6, with 10 bases in between. This CDR3 comprises 14 residues. The germline V gene has CDR1 MNHEY and CDR2 SMNVEV (reference sequence). The CDR3 loop reads CASSLEGSAGELFF. CDR3 sequence (DNA): TGTGCCAGCAGTTTAGAAGGGAGCGCCGGGGAGCTGTTTTTT.

This chain connects TRBV3-1 (or the pseudogene TRBV3-2) to TRBJ2-2; no reliable D call. The CDR3 covers 13 residues. Germline-derived CDR1 and CDR2 are LGHDT and YNNKEL (reference sequence). Trimming left V 2 bases short and J 1 base short, with 2 bases between. The CDR3 nucleotides read TGTGCCAGCAGCCAACAGAACACCGGGGAGCTGTTTTTT. Amino acids: CASSQQNTGELFF.

V gene TRBV20-1 combines with J gene TRBJ2-3; TRBD2 is a possible D gene (6 bases). The CDR3 extends over 15 amino acids. Germline-derived CDR1 and CDR2 are DFQATT and SNEGSKA (reference sequence). Between the trimmed V and J ends, which lost 3 bases and 0 bases, there was a span of 13 bases. The CDR3 DNA reads TGCAGTGCTAGTTCATGGCGGGGTAGCACAGATACGCAGTATTTT. Amino acid sequence: CSASSWRGSTDTQYF.

The CDR3 nucleotides read TGTGCCAGCAGCCAAGTAGCAGGGGTCACTGAAGCTTTCTTT. It encodes CASSQVAGVTEAFF. The chain combines TRBV14 with TRBJ1-1, with D perhaps TRBD1 (6 bases). The CDR3 extends over 14 amino acids. Trimming took 1 base from V and 4 from J, leaving 10 bases between them. Germline V CDR1 and CDR2: SGHDN, FVKESK. The whole variable domain, filled in from reference TRBV14 and TRBJ1-1, reads EAGVTQFPSHSVIEKGQTVTLRCDPISGHDNLYWYRRVMGKEIKFLLHFVKESKQDESGMPNNRFLAERTGGTYSTLKVQPAELEDSGVYFCASSQVAGVTEAFFGQGTRLTVV.

This rearrangement joins TRBV28 to TRBJ2-5, with a weak D call TRBD1 (6 bases). Germline assignment: CDR1 MDHEN and CDR2 SYDVKM. V gave up 5 bases and J gave up 0 bases, with 13 bases separating them. This CDR3 has 15 amino acids. CDR3 sequence: CASSTGQLYQETQYF. DNA of the CDR3: TGTGCCAGCAGTACTGGACAGCTGTACCAAGAGACCCAGTACTTC.